This T cell receptor (beta chain) was identified in a study of T cell changes during pregnancy in multiple sclerosis. Here immunoSEQ multiplex PCR was the method, and the copy in TCRdb shows in-frame clones only, minus some. The sample yields around 60,000 clones, 96% seen once. The CDR3 runs 14 residues. The germline gives CDR1 MNHEY, CDR2 SMNVEV (reference sequence). Between the trimmed V and J ends, which lost 7 bases and 2 bases, there was a span of 15 bases. The receptor comes from a female donor with multiple sclerosis, enrolled in a pregnancy study. V is TRBV27 and J is TRBJ2-7, with D maybe TRBD1 (6 bases). The sequences come from CD8+ T cells from peripheral blood mononuclear cells, collected after pregnancy. The CDR3 reads CASTSHRDPYEQYF. The CDR3 DNA reads as TGTGCCAGCACCTCCCACAGGGATCCCTACGAGCAGTACTTC.